Below are 10 T cell receptor beta chains sequenced from a single sample in a study of control samples from healthy donors and cancer patients. Libraries were prepared by immunoSEQ multiplex PCR; TCRdb keeps only in-frame clonotypes and omits some of them. The table includes roughly 150,000 clones, 80% to 90% detected once. The source material was blood. All receptors derive from a man aged 18 to 29 in good health.

This clone came up many times. The chain uses TRBV5-6 and TRBJ2-7, with D perhaps TRBD2 (5 bases). The CDR3 spans 15 residues. The germline V and J ends were trimmed by 4 bases and 3 bases, with 17 bases remaining between them. Germline V gene data show CDR1 as SGHDT and CDR2 as YYEEEE. Written as DNA, the CDR3 is TGTGCCAGCAGCCTCGCGGCGGGTGTCCTCTACGAGCAGTACTTC. It yields the protein CASSLAAGVLYEQYF.

This sequence joins TRBV24-1 and TRBJ2-1; 10 nucleotides agree with TRBD1. Germline V gives CDR1 KGHDR, CDR2 SFDVKD. This CDR3 has 18 amino acids. The V gene end was trimmed by 5 bases and the J gene end by 3 bases; junction bases not matched to a gene: 12. The DNA for the CDR3 is TGTGCCACCAGTGGCACCGGGACAGGGGAGGGTAACTACAATGAGCAGTTCTTC. Residues: CATSGTGTGEGNYNEQFF.

The J gene is TRBJ2-1, the V gene TRBV7-6; TRBD2 agrees at 10 bases. Trimming removed 8 bases from V and 5 bases from J; junction bases left unmatched: 9. Germline CDR1 and CDR2: SGHVS and FNYEAQ. The CDR3 has 15 amino acids. CDR3 DNA: TGTGCCAGCGTACCACTAGCGGGACGTGACAATGAGCAGTTCTTC. Its translation is CASVPLAGRDNEQFF.

The chain combines TRBV7-2 with TRBJ1-4, with a tentative D call TRBD1 (5 bases). V was pared by 3 bases and J by 7 bases, with 12 bases between. Germline V gene data show CDR1 as SGHTA and CDR2 as FQGNSA. This CDR3 region has 14 residues. This chain's CDR3 is CASSFSQGGEKLFF. The CDR3 DNA reads as TGTGCCAGCAGCTTCAGCCAGGGTGGTGAAAAACTGTTTTTT.

This clone showed up just once. The rearrangement uses TRBV19 and TRBJ1-1; the match to TRBD1 covers 10 bases. Germline V gene data show CDR1 as LNHDA and CDR2 as SQIVND (reference sequence). V shed 5 bases, J shed 6 bases, and the junction held 9 bases outside the gene matches. This CDR3 is built from 15 residues. The CDR3 DNA reads as TGTGCCAGTAGTGGGCGACAGGGGGCGAATGCTGAAGCTTTCTTT. Its translation is CASSGRQGANAEAFF. Based on the CDR3 plus reference TRBV19 and TRBJ1-1, the full variable domain is DGGITQSPKYLFRKEGQNVTLSCEQNLNHDAMYWYRQDPGQGLRLIYYSQIVNDFQKGDIAEGYSVSREKKESFPLTVTSAQKNPTAFYLCASSGRQGANAEAFFGQGTRLTVV.

V is TRBV7-8 and J is TRBJ1-4; D is uncertain. Trimming took 5 bases from V and 2 from J, leaving 12 bases between them. The CDR3 runs to 15 residues. Germline V gene lookup returns CDR1 SGHVS and CDR2 FQNEAQ. This chain's CDR3 is CASSHLLGTNEKLFF. The CDR3 nucleotides are TGTGCCAGCAGCCACCTACTTGGGACTAATGAAAAACTGTTTTTT.

The CDR3 loop is CASSVAGGGNSPLHF. DNA of the CDR3: TGTGCCAGCAGTGTAGCAGGGGGCGGGAATTCACCCCTCCACTTT. The chain has TRBV27 and TRBJ1-6; 8 bases align to TRBD1. This CDR3 region has 15 residues. Trimming took 5 bases from V and 7 from J; bases not matched to a gene: 7. CDR1 and CDR2 (germline): MNHEY, SMNVEV (reference sequence).

The chain links TRBV29-1 to TRBJ1-1, with D unclear. This CDR3 region has 12 residues. CDR1 is SQVTM and CDR2 is ANQGSEA in the germline V gene. The V gene lost 7 bases and the J gene lost 8 bases, with 17 bases spanning the gap. The CDR3 loop reads CSAGGELKEAFF. CDR3 bases: TGCAGCGCGGGTGGGGAGCTCAAGGAAGCTTTCTTT.

V usage is TRBV6-5 and J usage is TRBJ1-6; tentative D call: TRBD1 (6 bases). Germline V gene lookup returns CDR1 MNHEY and CDR2 SVGAGI. Between the trimmed V and J ends, which lost 6 bases and 7 bases, there was a span of 10 bases. The CDR3 extends over 13 amino acids. In DNA, the CDR3 is TGTGCCAGCAGCACAGGGTCGAATTCACCCCTCCACTTT. Protein: CASSTGSNSPLHF.

The chain uses TRBV7-9 and TRBJ2-7; no clear D. The CDR3 loop spans 14 amino acids. Germline V lookup: CDR1 SEHNR, CDR2 FQNEAQ (reference sequence). Trimming pared 1 base from V and 6 bases from J, leaving 13 bases between. CDR3 in amino acids: CASSLGSGSGEQYF. In DNA form, the CDR3 reads TGTGCCAGCAGCTTAGGGTCTGGGTCGGGCGAGCAGTACTTC.